This note documents a single T cell receptor beta chain sequence. Germline V gene data show CDR1 as KGHSH and CDR2 as LQKENI. Trimming pared 3 bases from V and 10 bases from J, leaving 15 bases between. There are 14 residues in the CDR3. Under the authors' procedure: The detection floor for productive clonotype frequency was 2.59 x 10-5. Only in-frame clones appear in the TCRdb table, and some are missing; sequencing was by immunoSEQ multiplex PCR. From that table come the V and J calls and clone size; the DNA was used to work out D and trimming. Among 15,000 to 20,000 clones listed, roughly 84% were seen once. The entry originates in a study of STAT5B mutations in CD4+ large granular lymphocyte leukemia.

V usage is TRBV18 and J usage is TRBJ1-4; tentatively, D is TRBD1 (6 bases). This sequence originates from a human donor in good health. Sequenced sample: CD4+ T cells from blood buffy coats. CDR3 residues: CASSPTGTLGKLFF. CDR3 DNA: TGTGCCAGCTCACCGACAGGTACTTTAGGAAAACTGTTTTTT.